Included here is one T cell receptor beta chain sequence, with context. Its target is not known. This sample was included in a study of cytomegalovirus exposure and HLA in healthy donors. Study-wide points: Compared with the roughly 730-donor mean, an Asian-associated ancestry cluster reportedly had fewer N-insertions, according to a later analysis. Common viral pathogens were later found to be apparently linked to several of the most significant clusters.

Trimming at V came to 5 bases and at J to 2 bases, leaving 7 bases not matched to a gene. The germline gives CDR1 PRHDT, CDR2 FYEKMQ (reference sequence). This CDR3 comprises 15 residues. This PCR relied on a set of 60 Vbeta primers and 13 Jbeta primers. Data came from immunoSEQ multiplex PCR; TCRdb stores just in-frame clones and leaves some out. Among fewer than 200,000 clones listed, roughly 79% were seen once. The J gene is TRBJ2-3, the V gene TRBV13; TRBD1 matches at 7 bases. The specimen sequenced was PBMCs. This clonotype originated in a young woman in good health and CMV-seropositive. This CDR3 is CASSPRDSTTDTQYF. CDR3 nucleotides: TGTGCCAGCAGCCCACGGGACAGCACCACAGATACGCAGTATTTT.